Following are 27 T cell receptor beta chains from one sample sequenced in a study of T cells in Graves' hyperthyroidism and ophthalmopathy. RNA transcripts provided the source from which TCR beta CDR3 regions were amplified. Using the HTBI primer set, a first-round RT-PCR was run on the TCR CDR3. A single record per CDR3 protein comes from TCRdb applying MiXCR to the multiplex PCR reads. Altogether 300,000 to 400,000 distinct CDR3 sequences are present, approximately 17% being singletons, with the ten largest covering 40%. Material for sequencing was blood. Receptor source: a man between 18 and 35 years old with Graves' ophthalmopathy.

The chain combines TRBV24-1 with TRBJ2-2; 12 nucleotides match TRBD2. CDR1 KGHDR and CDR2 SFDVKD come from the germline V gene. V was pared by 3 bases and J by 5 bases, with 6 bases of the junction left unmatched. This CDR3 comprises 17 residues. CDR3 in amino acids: CATSDALAGGPTGELFF. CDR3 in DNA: TGTGCCACCAGTGATGCCCTAGCGGGGGGGCCAACCGGGGAGCTGTTTTTT.

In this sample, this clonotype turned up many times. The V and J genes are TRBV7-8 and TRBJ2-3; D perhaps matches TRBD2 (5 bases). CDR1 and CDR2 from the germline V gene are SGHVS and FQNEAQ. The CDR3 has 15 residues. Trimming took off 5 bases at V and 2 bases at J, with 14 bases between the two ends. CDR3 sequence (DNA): TGTGCCAGCAGCGTATTGGCGGGCCCCACAGATACGCAGTATTTT. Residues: CASSVLAGPTDTQYF.

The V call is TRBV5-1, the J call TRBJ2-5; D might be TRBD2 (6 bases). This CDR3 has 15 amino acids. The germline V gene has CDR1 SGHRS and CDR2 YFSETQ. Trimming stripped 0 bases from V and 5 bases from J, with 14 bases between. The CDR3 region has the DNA TGCGCCAGCAGCTTGGTAGCGACGGGGAGGGAGACCCAGTACTTC. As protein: CASSLVATGRETQYF.

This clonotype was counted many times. The CDR3 spells CASGLGRTGQETQYF. The CDR3 DNA is TGTGCTAGTGGTTTGGGTCGGACAGGACAAGAGACCCAGTACTTC. The chain recombines TRBV12-5 with TRBJ2-5, with 7 positions matching TRBD1. The CDR3 length is 15 residues. The V segment lost 1 base and the J segment 2 bases; nucleotides outside the gene matches: 4. Germline CDR1 and CDR2: LGHNT and FRNRAP.

CDR3 sequence: CASSSGGATDEQYF. CDR3 DNA sequence: TGTGCCAGCAGTTCAGGGGGCGCCACTGACGAGCAGTACTTC. The chain is built from TRBV28 and TRBJ2-7; 8 positions match TRBD1. V lost 4 bases to trimming and J lost 5 bases; unmatched junction nucleotides: 7. Germline CDR1 MDHEN, CDR2 SYDVKM. The CDR3 totals 14 residues.

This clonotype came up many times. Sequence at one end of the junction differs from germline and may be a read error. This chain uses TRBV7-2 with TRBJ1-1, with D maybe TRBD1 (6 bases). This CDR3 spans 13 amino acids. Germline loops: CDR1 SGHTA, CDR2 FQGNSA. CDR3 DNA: TGCGCCAGCAGCTTGGGGGCAGGGACAGAAGCTTTCTTT. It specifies CASSLGAGTEAFF.

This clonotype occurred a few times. DNA of the CDR3: TGCAGCGTTGCGGCACCGGGACAGGGGCAAGAGACCCAGTACTTC. Translation gives CSVAAPGQGQETQYF. The chain has TRBV29-1 and TRBJ2-5, with 10 bases that match TRBD1. This CDR3 region has 15 residues. Germline assignment: CDR1 SQVTM and CDR2 ANQGSEA. Losses at the gene ends were 4 bases for V and 2 bases for J; bases not matched to a gene: 7.

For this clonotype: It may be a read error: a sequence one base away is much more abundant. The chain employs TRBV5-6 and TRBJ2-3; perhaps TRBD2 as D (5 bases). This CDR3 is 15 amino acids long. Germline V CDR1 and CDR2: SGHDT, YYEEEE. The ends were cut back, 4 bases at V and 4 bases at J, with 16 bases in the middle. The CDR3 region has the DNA TGTGCCAGCAGCACCTCTAGCCCCAGCGCAGATACGCAGTATTTT. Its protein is CASSTSSPSADTQYF.

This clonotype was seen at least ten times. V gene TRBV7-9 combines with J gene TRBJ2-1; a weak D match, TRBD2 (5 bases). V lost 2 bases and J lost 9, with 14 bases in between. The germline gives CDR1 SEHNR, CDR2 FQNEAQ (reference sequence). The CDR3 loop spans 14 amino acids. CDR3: CASSLNERVSEQFF. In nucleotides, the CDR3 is TGTGCCAGCAGCTTAAACGAGAGGGTATCTGAGCAGTTCTTC.

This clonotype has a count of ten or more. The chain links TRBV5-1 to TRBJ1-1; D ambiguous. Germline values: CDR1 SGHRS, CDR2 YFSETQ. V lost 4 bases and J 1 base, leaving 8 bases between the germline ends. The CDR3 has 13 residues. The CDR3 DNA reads TGCGCCAGCAGCCCCGCCCCGAACACTGAAGCTTTCTTT. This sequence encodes CASSPAPNTEAFF.

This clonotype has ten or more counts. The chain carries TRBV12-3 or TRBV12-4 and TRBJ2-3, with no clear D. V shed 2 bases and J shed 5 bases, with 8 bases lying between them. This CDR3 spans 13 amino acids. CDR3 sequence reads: CASSLSRGDTQYF. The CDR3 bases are TGTGCCAGCAGTTTAAGCCGAGGAGATACGCAGTATTTT.

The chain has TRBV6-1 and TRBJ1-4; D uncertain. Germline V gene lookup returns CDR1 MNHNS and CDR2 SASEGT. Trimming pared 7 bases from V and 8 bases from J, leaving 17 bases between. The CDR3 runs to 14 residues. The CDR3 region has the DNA TGTGCCAGCACTGAGACGACCGGATGGGAAAAACTGTTTTTT. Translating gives CASTETTGWEKLFF.

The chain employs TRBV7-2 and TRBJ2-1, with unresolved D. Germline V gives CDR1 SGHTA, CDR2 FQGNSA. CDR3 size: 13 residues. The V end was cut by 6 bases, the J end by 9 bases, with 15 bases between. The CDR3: CASSEAGWSEQFF. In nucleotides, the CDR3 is TGTGCCAGCAGTGAAGCTGGTTGGAGTGAGCAGTTCTTC.

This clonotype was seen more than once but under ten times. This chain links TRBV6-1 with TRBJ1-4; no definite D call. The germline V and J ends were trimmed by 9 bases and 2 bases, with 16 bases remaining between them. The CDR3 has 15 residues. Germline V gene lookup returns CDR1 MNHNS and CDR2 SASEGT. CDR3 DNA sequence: TGTGCCAGTTACGAAGCCGGGCGGACTAATGAAAAACTGTTTTTT. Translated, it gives CASYEAGRTNEKLFF.

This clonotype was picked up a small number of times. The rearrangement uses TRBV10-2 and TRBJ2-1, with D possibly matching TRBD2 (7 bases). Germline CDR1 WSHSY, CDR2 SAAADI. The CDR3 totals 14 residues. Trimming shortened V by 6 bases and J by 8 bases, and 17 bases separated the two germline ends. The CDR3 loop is CASRAGARRDEQFF. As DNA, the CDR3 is TGCGCCAGCAGGGCGGGGGCCCGGAGGGATGAGCAGTTCTTC.

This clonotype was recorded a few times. CDR3 region: CASSYSPGDGELFF. The CDR3 DNA reads as TGTGCCAGCAGTTACTCTCCAGGCGATGGGGAGCTGTTTTTT. V is TRBV6-6 and J is TRBJ2-2; no definite D call. This CDR3 is built from 14 residues. Germline-derived CDR1 and CDR2 are MNHNY and SVGAGI (reference sequence). V was pared by 0 bases and J by 8 bases, with 10 bases between.

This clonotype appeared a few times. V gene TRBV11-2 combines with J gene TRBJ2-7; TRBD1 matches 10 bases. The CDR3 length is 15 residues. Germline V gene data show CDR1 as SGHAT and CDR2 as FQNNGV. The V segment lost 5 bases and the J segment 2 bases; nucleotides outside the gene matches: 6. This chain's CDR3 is CASSPDRGQAYEQYF. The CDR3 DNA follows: TGTGCCAGCAGCCCCGACAGGGGGCAGGCCTACGAGCAGTACTTC.

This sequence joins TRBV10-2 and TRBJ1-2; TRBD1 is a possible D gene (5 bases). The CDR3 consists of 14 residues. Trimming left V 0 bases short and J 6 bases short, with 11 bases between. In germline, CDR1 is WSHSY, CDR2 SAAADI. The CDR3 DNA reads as TGCGCCAGCAGTGAGTCCGGGACTGAAGATGGCTACACCTTC. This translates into CASSESGTEDGYTF.

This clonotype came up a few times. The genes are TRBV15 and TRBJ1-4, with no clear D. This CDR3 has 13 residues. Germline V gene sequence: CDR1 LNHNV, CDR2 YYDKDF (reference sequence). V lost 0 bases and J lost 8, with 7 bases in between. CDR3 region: CATSRDRSEKLFF. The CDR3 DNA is TGTGCCACCAGCAGAGATCGGAGCGAAAAACTGTTTTTT.

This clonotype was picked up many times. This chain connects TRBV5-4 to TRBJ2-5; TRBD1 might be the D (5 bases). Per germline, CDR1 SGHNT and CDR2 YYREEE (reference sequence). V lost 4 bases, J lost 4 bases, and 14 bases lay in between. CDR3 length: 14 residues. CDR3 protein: CASSPQGGRETQYF. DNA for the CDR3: TGTGCCAGCAGCCCCCAGGGTGGGCGAGAGACCCAGTACTTC. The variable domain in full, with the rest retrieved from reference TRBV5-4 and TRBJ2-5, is ETGVTQSPTHLIKTRGQQVTLRCSSQSGHNTVSWYQQALGQGPQFIFQYYREEENGRGNFPPRFSGLQFPNYSSELNVNALELDDSALYLCASSPQGGRETQYFGPGTRLLVL.

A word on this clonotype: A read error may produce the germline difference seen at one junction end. The CDR3 is CASSDTGWGGLFF. CDR3 sequence (DNA): TGTGCCAGCAGTGATACAGGGTGGGGGGGGCTGTTTTTT. The chain uses TRBV27 and TRBJ2-2; D is perhaps TRBD2 (7 bases). CDR1 and CDR2 from the germline V gene are MNHEY and SMNVEV (reference sequence). There are 13 residues in the CDR3.

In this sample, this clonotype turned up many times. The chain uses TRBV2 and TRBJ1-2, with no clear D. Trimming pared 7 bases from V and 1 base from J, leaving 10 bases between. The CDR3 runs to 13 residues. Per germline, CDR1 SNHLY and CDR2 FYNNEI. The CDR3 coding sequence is TGTGCCAGCACCGCAGAAAATAACTATGGCTACACCTTC. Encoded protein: CASTAENNYGYTF.

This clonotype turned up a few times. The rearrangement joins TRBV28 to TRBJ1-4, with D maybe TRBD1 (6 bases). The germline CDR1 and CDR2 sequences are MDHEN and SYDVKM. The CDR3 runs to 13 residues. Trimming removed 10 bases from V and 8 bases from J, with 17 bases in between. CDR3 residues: CATRGGAWEKLFF. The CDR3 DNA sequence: TGTGCCACCCGGGGGGGGGCTTGGGAAAAACTGTTTTTT. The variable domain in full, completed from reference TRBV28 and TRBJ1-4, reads DVKVTQSSRYLVKRTGEKVFLECVQDMDHENMFWYRQDPGLGLRLIYFSYDVKMKEKGDIPEGYSVSREKKERFSLILESASTNQTSMYLCATRGGAWEKLFFGSGTQLSVL.

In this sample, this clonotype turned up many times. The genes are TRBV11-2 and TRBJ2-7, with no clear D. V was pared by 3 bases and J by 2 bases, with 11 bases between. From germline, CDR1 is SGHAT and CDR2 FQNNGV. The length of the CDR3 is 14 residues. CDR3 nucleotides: TGTGCCAGCAGCTTTTTGGACGGGCCCTACGAGCAGTACTTC. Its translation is CASSFLDGPYEQYF.

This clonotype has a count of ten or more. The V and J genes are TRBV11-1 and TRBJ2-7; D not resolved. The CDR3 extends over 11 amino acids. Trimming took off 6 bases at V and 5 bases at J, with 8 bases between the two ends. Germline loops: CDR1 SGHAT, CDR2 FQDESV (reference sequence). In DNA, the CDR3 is TGTGCCAGCAGTTCACTCGACGAGCAGTACTTC. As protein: CASSSLDEQYF.

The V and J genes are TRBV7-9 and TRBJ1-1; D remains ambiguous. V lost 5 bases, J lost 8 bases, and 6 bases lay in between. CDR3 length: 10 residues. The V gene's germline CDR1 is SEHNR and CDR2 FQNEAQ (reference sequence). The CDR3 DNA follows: TGTGCCAGCAGCCAGAGGGAAGCTTTCTTT. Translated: CASSQREAFF.

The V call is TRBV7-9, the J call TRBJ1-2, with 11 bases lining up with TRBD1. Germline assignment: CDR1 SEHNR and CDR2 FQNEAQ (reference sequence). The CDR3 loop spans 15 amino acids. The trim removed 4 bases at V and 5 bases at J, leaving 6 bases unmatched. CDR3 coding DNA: TGTGCCAGCAGCTACGGACAGGGGGCCCCATATGGCTACACCTTC. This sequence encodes CASSYGQGAPYGYTF.